A selection of T cell receptor beta chains follows, all from one sample in a study of T-cell reconstitution after alpha-beta-depleted transplantation in children. TCRdb fed the PCR reads into MiXCR, producing one record per CDR3 protein. This sample carries 300,000 or so distinct CDR3 sequences, approximately 9.8% of them seen once, and the ten largest clones take about a tenth. The source material was PBMCs from the stem cell graft donor, sampled from the stem cell graft. These receptors all come from a human donor who donated a stem cell graft to a child with SCID. CDR3s include the opening cysteine and the closing phenylalanine or tryptophan. The order of the fields is D gene, V gene, J gene, clone size, CDR3 protein, CDR3 DNA. D genes are given only for firm matches. Clone size is shown for a subset of rows, as once, few, many or a class of expanded clone.

d_gene: .
v_gene: TRBV5-1
j_gene: TRBJ2-1
abundance: few
CDR3aa: CASSLRSVSGNEQFF
CDR3nt: TGCGCCAGCAGCTTGAGGAGCGTGAGTGGAAATGAGCAGTTCTTC

d_gene: TRBD1
v_gene: TRBV2
j_gene: TRBJ1-4
abundance: many
CDR3aa: CASSSGTGRGKLFF
CDR3nt: TGTGCCAGCAGTTCCGGGACAGGGAGGGGAAAACTGTTTTTT

d_gene: .
v_gene: TRBV7-9
j_gene: TRBJ1-4
abundance: few
CDR3aa: CASSLHFTLFF
CDR3nt: TGTGCCAGCAGCTTACACTTTACTCTGTTTTTT

d_gene: .
v_gene: TRBV12-3/TRBV12-4
j_gene: TRBJ2-2
abundance: few
CDR3aa: CASSPTGGWSGELFF
CDR3nt: TGTGCCAGCAGTCCCACTGGGGGCTGGTCCGGGGAGCTGTTTTTT

d_gene: TRBD1
v_gene: TRBV6-1
j_gene: TRBJ1-2
abundance: few
CDR3aa: CASSPGTARGGYTF
CDR3nt: TGTGCCAGCAGTCCTGGGACAGCGAGAGGTGGCTACACCTTC

d_gene: .
v_gene: TRBV6-5
j_gene: TRBJ1-1
abundance: few
CDR3aa: CASSYNGGNTEAFF
CDR3nt: TGTGCCAGCAGTTATAATGGGGGGAATACTGAAGCTTTCTTT

d_gene: TRBD1
v_gene: TRBV18
j_gene: TRBJ1-5
abundance: .
CDR3aa: CASSPLGQGEGQPQHF
CDR3nt: TGTGCCAGCTCACCACTCGGACAGGGCGAAGGGCAGCCCCAGCATTTT

d_gene: TRBD1
v_gene: TRBV20-1
j_gene: TRBJ2-2
abundance: .
CDR3aa: CSARDLNRGPTGELFF
CDR3nt: TGCAGTGCTAGAGATTTGAACAGGGGGCCCACCGGGGAGCTGTTTTTT

d_gene: .
v_gene: TRBV20-1
j_gene: TRBJ1-3
abundance: .
CDR3aa: CCARDLTGREAGNTIYF
CDR3nt: TGCTGTGCTAGAGATCTTACGGGACGGGAGGCTGGAAACACCATATATTTT

d_gene: TRBD1
v_gene: TRBV20-1
j_gene: TRBJ2-7
abundance: .
CDR3aa: CSARLPGTGSGEQYF
CDR3nt: TGCAGTGCTAGACTTCCCGGGACAGGGAGTGGCGAGCAGTACTTC

d_gene: .
v_gene: TRBV12-3/TRBV12-4
j_gene: TRBJ2-3
abundance: .
CDR3aa: CASRGASSSTDTQYF
CDR3nt: TGTGCCAGCAGGGGGGCCAGTTCCAGCACAGATACGCAGTATTTT

d_gene: TRBD2
v_gene: TRBV24-1
j_gene: TRBJ2-1
abundance: .
CDR3aa: CATGGSGGAYNEQFF
CDR3nt: TGTGCCACCGGCGGTAGCGGGGGGGCTTACAATGAGCAGTTCTTC

d_gene: TRBD1
v_gene: TRBV3-1
j_gene: TRBJ2-1
abundance: .
CDR3aa: CASSPPPGQGRGVEFF
CDR3nt: TGTGCCAGCAGTCCCCCCCCGGGACAGGGGCGTGGGGTAGAATTCTTC

d_gene: .
v_gene: TRBV12-3/TRBV12-4
j_gene: TRBJ2-1
abundance: many
CDR3aa: CASSPSRRNEQFF
CDR3nt: TGTGCCAGCAGTCCGTCGAGGCGCAATGAGCAGTTCTTC

d_gene: .
v_gene: TRBV7-6
j_gene: TRBJ2-5
abundance: few
CDR3aa: CASSKYQVGETQYF
CDR3nt: TGTGCCAGCAGCAAATACCAGGTCGGGGAGACCCAGTACTTC

d_gene: TRBD2
v_gene: TRBV10-3
j_gene: TRBJ2-1
abundance: many
CDR3aa: CAISATTGTSGQLEQFF
CDR3nt: TGTGCCATCAGTGCTACCACGGGGACTAGCGGCCAATTGGAGCAGTTCTTC

d_gene: TRBD2
v_gene: TRBV9
j_gene: TRBJ2-5
abundance: few
CDR3aa: CASSEGGLAGTQETQYF
CDR3nt: TGTGCCAGCAGCGAGGGGGGTCTAGCGGGTACCCAAGAGACCCAGTACTTC

d_gene: TRBD1
v_gene: TRBV20-1
j_gene: TRBJ2-7
abundance: few
CDR3aa: CSARDLRGAGGLGILLGVNEQYF
CDR3nt: TGCAGTGCTAGAGATCTCAGGGGCGCAGGGGGCCTTGGGATCCTCCTTGGGGTGAACGAGCAGTACTTC

d_gene: TRBD1
v_gene: TRBV10-3
j_gene: TRBJ2-3
abundance: many
CDR3aa: CAIKGPTGTGSTDTQYF
CDR3nt: TGTGCCATCAAGGGCCCCACCGGGACAGGGAGCACAGATACGCAGTATTTT

d_gene: .
v_gene: TRBV9
j_gene: TRBJ2-7
abundance: few
CDR3aa: CASSPAGTGYEQYF
CDR3nt: TGTGCCAGCAGCCCAGCCGGGACGGGCTACGAGCAGTACTTC

d_gene: .
v_gene: TRBV14
j_gene: TRBJ2-7
abundance: .
CDR3aa: CASSQDFHEQYF
CDR3nt: TGTGCCAGCAGCCAAGATTTCCACGAGCAGTACTTC

d_gene: .
v_gene: TRBV2
j_gene: TRBJ2-7
abundance: few
CDR3aa: CASRGPGDEQYF
CDR3nt: TGTGCCAGCAGAGGACCTGGTGACGAGCAGTACTTC

d_gene: TRBD2
v_gene: TRBV19
j_gene: TRBJ2-1
abundance: many
CDR3aa: CASSIGTSRSRSEFF
CDR3nt: TGTGCCAGTAGTATAGGGACTAGCCGGAGCCGGTCTGAGTTCTTC

d_gene: .
v_gene: TRBV2
j_gene: TRBJ2-2
abundance: .
CDR3aa: CASSVGGDTGELFF
CDR3nt: TGTGCCAGCAGTGTGGGCGGGGACACCGGGGAGCTGTTTTTT

d_gene: .
v_gene: TRBV6-1
j_gene: TRBJ2-1
abundance: few
CDR3aa: CASTHSGTGRGNEQFF
CDR3nt: TGTGCCAGCACCCACTCGGGGACTGGAAGGGGGAATGAGCAGTTCTTC

d_gene: .
v_gene: TRBV5-1
j_gene: TRBJ1-2
abundance: .
CDR3aa: CASSLADGYGYTF
CDR3nt: TGCGCCAGCAGCTTGGCTGACGGTTATGGCTACACCTTC

d_gene: .
v_gene: TRBV29-1
j_gene: TRBJ2-5
abundance: .
CDR3aa: CSVEDQGETQYF
CDR3nt: TGCAGCGTTGAAGATCAGGGTGAGACCCAGTACTTC

d_gene: .
v_gene: TRBV5-1
j_gene: TRBJ2-2
abundance: many
CDR3aa: CASTSTVQPIWEANTGELFF
CDR3nt: TGCGCCAGCACTTCTACCGTCCAACCCATCTGGGAGGCAAACACCGGGGAGCTGTTTTTT

d_gene: TRBD1
v_gene: TRBV29-1
j_gene: TRBJ1-1
abundance: .
CDR3aa: CSVGEQGIEAFF
CDR3nt: TGCAGCGTTGGGGAACAGGGGATTGAAGCTTTCTTT

d_gene: TRBD1
v_gene: TRBV7-8
j_gene: TRBJ2-7
abundance: .
CDR3aa: CASSSLKFTGGDEQYF
CDR3nt: TGTGCCAGCAGCTCACTCAAGTTCACAGGGGGCGACGAGCAGTACTTC

d_gene: .
v_gene: TRBV4-1
j_gene: TRBJ2-7
abundance: few
CDR3aa: CASSQAPYEQYF
CDR3nt: TGCGCCAGCAGCCAAGCCCCCTACGAGCAGTACTTC

d_gene: .
v_gene: TRBV7-3
j_gene: TRBJ2-7
abundance: .
CDR3aa: CASSSGLQQYF
CDR3nt: TGTGCCAGCAGCTCCGGGCTTCAGCAGTACTTC

d_gene: .
v_gene: TRBV12-3/TRBV12-4
j_gene: TRBJ2-5
abundance: few
CDR3aa: CASSGPGYQETQYF
CDR3nt: TGTGCCAGCAGTGGCCCGGGGTACCAAGAGACCCAGTACTTC

d_gene: TRBD1
v_gene: TRBV5-1
j_gene: TRBJ2-2
abundance: many
CDR3aa: CASSLGTGVTGELFF
CDR3nt: TGCGCCAGCAGCTTGGGGACAGGGGTCACCGGGGAGCTGTTTTTT

d_gene: .
v_gene: TRBV7-9
j_gene: TRBJ1-2
abundance: .
CDR3aa: CASSLVYAAATF
CDR3nt: TGTGCCAGCAGCTTAGTCTATGCGGCGGCCACCTTC

d_gene: .
v_gene: TRBV7-2
j_gene: TRBJ2-7
abundance: few
CDR3aa: CASSPAAGAYEQYF
CDR3nt: TGTGCCAGCAGCCCGGCCGCGGGCGCCTACGAGCAGTACTTC

d_gene: .
v_gene: TRBV11-2
j_gene: TRBJ2-3
abundance: few
CDR3aa: CASSLGRTASDTQYF
CDR3nt: TGTGCCAGCAGCTTAGGCAGGACCGCCTCCGATACGCAGTATTTT

d_gene: .
v_gene: TRBV2
j_gene: TRBJ2-2
abundance: few
CDR3aa: CASRVERGQGGELFF
CDR3nt: TGTGCCAGCAGGGTCGAACGGGGGCAAGGCGGGGAGCTGTTTTTT

d_gene: TRBD1
v_gene: TRBV7-2
j_gene: TRBJ1-2
abundance: .
CDR3aa: CASSSQGGRDYGYTF
CDR3nt: TGTGCCAGCAGCTCACAGGGGGGGCGCGACTATGGCTACACCTTC

d_gene: .
v_gene: TRBV5-1
j_gene: TRBJ2-1
abundance: many
CDR3aa: CASSLEMTNNEQFF
CDR3nt: TGCGCCAGCAGCTTGGAGATGACAAACAATGAGCAGTTCTTC

d_gene: TRBD1
v_gene: TRBV12-3/TRBV12-4
j_gene: TRBJ2-5
abundance: few
CDR3aa: CASSFPGQAQETQYF
CDR3nt: TGTGCCAGCAGTTTCCCGGGACAGGCACAAGAGACCCAGTACTTC

d_gene: .
v_gene: TRBV7-7
j_gene: TRBJ2-5
abundance: .
CDR3aa: CASSDEIIQYF
CDR3nt: TGTGCTAGCAGCGACGAAATTATCCAGTACTTC

d_gene: TRBD1
v_gene: TRBV29-1
j_gene: TRBJ1-2
abundance: few
CDR3aa: CSVEADRVYGYTF
CDR3nt: TGCAGCGTTGAGGCGGACAGGGTCTATGGCTACACCTTC

d_gene: .
v_gene: TRBV9
j_gene: TRBJ2-1
abundance: few
CDR3aa: CASSPGVGGDYNEQFF
CDR3nt: TGTGCCAGCAGCCCAGGGGTGGGAGGAGACTACAATGAGCAGTTCTTC

d_gene: .
v_gene: TRBV4-2
j_gene: TRBJ1-2
abundance: few
CDR3aa: CASSQDDLTRNYGYTF
CDR3nt: TGTGCCAGCAGCCAAGATGATCTTACGAGAAACTATGGCTACACCTTC

d_gene: TRBD1
v_gene: TRBV5-1
j_gene: TRBJ2-7
abundance: few
CDR3aa: CASSLAGQGVARQYF
CDR3nt: TGCGCCAGCAGCTTGGCCGGACAGGGGGTAGCACGGCAGTACTTC

d_gene: .
v_gene: TRBV6-1
j_gene: TRBJ1-5
abundance: few
CDR3aa: CASSDQDYQPQHF
CDR3nt: TGTGCCAGCAGTGACCAAGATTATCAGCCCCAGCATTTT

d_gene: TRBD1
v_gene: TRBV15
j_gene: TRBJ2-7
abundance: .
CDR3aa: CATSPPGTGGSREQYF
CDR3nt: TGTGCCACCAGCCCTCCAGGGACAGGGGGCTCTAGGGAGCAGTACTTC

d_gene: TRBD1
v_gene: TRBV2
j_gene: TRBJ2-3
abundance: many
CDR3aa: CASSRDRVDTQYF
CDR3nt: TGTGCCAGCAGTCGTGACAGGGTAGATACGCAGTATTTT

d_gene: .
v_gene: TRBV2
j_gene: TRBJ2-1
abundance: .
CDR3aa: CASSEDLADEQFF
CDR3nt: TGTGCCAGCAGTGAAGATTTGGCAGATGAGCAGTTCTTC

d_gene: .
v_gene: TRBV6-5
j_gene: TRBJ1-2
abundance: few
CDR3aa: CASIRVGGLRGYTF
CDR3nt: TGTGCCAGCATCAGGGTTGGAGGGTTGCGTGGCTACACCTTC

d_gene: .
v_gene: TRBV5-1
j_gene: TRBJ2-5
abundance: few
CDR3aa: CASSDYREAQETQYF
CDR3nt: TGCGCCAGCAGCGACTACAGGGAGGCCCAAGAGACCCAGTACTTC